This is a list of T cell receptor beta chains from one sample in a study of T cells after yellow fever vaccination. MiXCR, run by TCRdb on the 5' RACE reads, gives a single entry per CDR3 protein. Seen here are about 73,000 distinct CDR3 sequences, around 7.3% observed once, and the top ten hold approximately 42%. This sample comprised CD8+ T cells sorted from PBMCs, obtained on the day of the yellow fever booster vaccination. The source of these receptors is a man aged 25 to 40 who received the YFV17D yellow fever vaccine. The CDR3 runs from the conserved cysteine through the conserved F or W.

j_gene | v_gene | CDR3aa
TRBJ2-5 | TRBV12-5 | CASAEFPGIETQYF
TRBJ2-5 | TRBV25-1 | CASSARGAGDGETQYF
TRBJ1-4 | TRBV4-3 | CASSQEPGGSANEKLFF
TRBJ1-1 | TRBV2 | CATVRTRLGF
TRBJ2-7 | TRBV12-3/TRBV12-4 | CATGTGTYEQYF
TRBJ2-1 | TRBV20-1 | CSARDFPLSYNEQFF
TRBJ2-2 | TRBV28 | CASSLGLAASQELFF
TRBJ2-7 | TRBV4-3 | CASSQEWGYEQYF
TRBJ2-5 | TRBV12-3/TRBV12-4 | CASSSGLVLTRETQYF
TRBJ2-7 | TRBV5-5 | CASSTRATSYEQYF
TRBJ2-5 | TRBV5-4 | CASSLVLAGGGETQYF
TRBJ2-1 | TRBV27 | CASSYGSAYNEQFF
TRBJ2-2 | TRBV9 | CASSGRLAGNTGELFF
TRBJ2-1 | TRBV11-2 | CASSLRVNEQFF
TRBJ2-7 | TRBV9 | CASSGGTYEQYF
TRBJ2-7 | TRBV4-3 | CASSQDRPENGEQYF
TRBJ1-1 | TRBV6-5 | CASSYTTSSEAFF
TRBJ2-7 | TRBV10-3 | CATRPGTSEFGGQYF
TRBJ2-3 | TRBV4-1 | CASSQVGLAPDTQYF
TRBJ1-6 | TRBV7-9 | CASSPGRQGYSPLHF